The 24 T cell receptor beta chains given below trace back to one sample, sequenced in a study of radiotherapy plus CTLA-4 blockade in lung cancer. Assay: immunoSEQ multiplex PCR; the TCRdb copy retains only in-frame clones and omits some. This sample has tens of thousands of clones, with 84% found just once. The sample here was peripheral blood, taken from a patient treated with radiotherapy plus ipilimumab. These receptors all come from a human donor with non-small cell lung cancer whose response to radiotherapy plus ipilimumab could not be evaluated.

The rearrangement uses TRBV27 and TRBJ2-7; the D is unclear. CDR1 and CDR2 (germline): MNHEY, SMNVEV (reference sequence). V was trimmed by 6 bases and J by 6 bases, leaving 12 bases between them. This CDR3 region has 12 residues. CDR3 region: CASSSSSSEQYF. The CDR3 bases are TGTGCCAGCAGCTCCTCGTCGTCCGAGCAGTACTTC.

The chain uses TRBV11-2 and TRBJ2-3, with D unresolved. Trimming shortened V by 6 bases and J by 1 base, and 14 bases separated the two germline ends. Germline values: CDR1 SGHAT, CDR2 FQNNGV. The CDR3 has 15 residues. The CDR3 DNA reads as TGTGCCAGCAGTTCGATCGACTGGCGCACAGATACGCAGTATTTT. Translated, it gives CASSSIDWRTDTQYF. Looking up the rest from reference TRBV11-2 and TRBJ2-3 gives the full variable domain: EAGVAQSPRYKIIEKRQSVAFWCNPISGHATLYWYQQILGQGPKLLIQFQNNGVVDDSQLPKDRFSAERLKGVDSTLKIQPAKLEDSAVYLCASSSIDWRTDTQYFGPGTRLTVL.

The rearrangement uses TRBV5-1 and TRBJ1-5, with 9 bases fitting TRBD1. Germline values: CDR1 SGHRS, CDR2 YFSETQ. The CDR3 totals 19 residues. Trimming took 1 base from V and 5 from J; bases not matched to a gene: 16. The DNA of the CDR3 is TGCGCCAGCAGCTTGCCGGGTACGTGGGACAGGGATATCGATCAGCCCCAGCATTTT. Its translation is CASSLPGTWDRDIDQPQHF.

The chain links TRBV20-1 to TRBJ1-2; D is unclear. V dropped 7 bases and J dropped 2 bases, with 8 bases sitting between them. This CDR3 is built from 11 residues. The germline V gene has CDR1 DFQATT and CDR2 SNEGSKA (reference sequence). The CDR3 DNA is TGCAGTGTGCACGGGAACTATGGCTACACCTTC. Residues: CSVHGNYGYTF.

The chain has TRBV28 and TRBJ2-7, with D possibly matching TRBD2 (6 bases). The CDR3 contains 14 residues. Looked up from germline, CDR1 is MDHEN and CDR2 is SYDVKM. Deletions cut 7 bases from V and 6 bases from J, with 19 bases between. As DNA, the CDR3 is TGTGCCAGCACGTCGGAGGGCCAGTGGGGCGAGCAGTACTTC. Translation: CASTSEGQWGEQYF.

The chain's CDR3 is CASRAVTFKGGQPQHF. The CDR3 bases are TGTGCCAGCAGGGCTGTAACTTTCAAGGGCGGGCAGCCCCAGCATTTT. V and J are TRBV28 and TRBJ1-5; no clear D. The CDR3 runs 16 residues. Trimming left V 6 bases short and J 7 bases short, with 22 bases between. From germline, CDR1 is MDHEN and CDR2 SYDVKM.

The CDR3 DNA follows: TGTGCCAGCAGCTTATATCGCATGACAGTTCCCTGGGCAGACACTGAAGCTTTCTTT. Translating gives CASSLYRMTVPWADTEAFF. The genes are TRBV11-3 and TRBJ1-1; perhaps TRBD1 as D (5 bases). Looked up from germline, CDR1 is SGHNT and CDR2 is YENEEA. The CDR3 contains 19 residues. Trimming pared 2 bases from V and 3 bases from J, leaving 25 bases between.

The rearrangement joins TRBV5-1 to TRBJ1-5; TRBD1 might be the D (6 bases). Trimming left V 2 bases short and J 0 bases short, with 9 bases between. The CDR3 runs 15 residues. Germline CDR1 SGHRS, CDR2 YFSETQ. This CDR3 is CASSFSGDSNQPQHF. The CDR3 nucleotides are TGCGCCAGCAGCTTTTCAGGGGATAGCAATCAGCCCCAGCATTTT.

The CDR3 loop is CASSFGLYTDTQYF. DNA for the CDR3: TGTGCCAGCAGCTTCGGACTTTACACAGATACGCAGTATTTT. This chain connects TRBV7-3 to TRBJ2-3, with D possibly being TRBD2 (5 bases). CDR1 SGHTA and CDR2 FQGTGA come from the germline V gene. Trimming took 3 bases from V and 2 from J, leaving 9 bases between them. The CDR3 has 14 residues.

The genes are TRBV5-4 and TRBJ1-2; D unresolved. V gave up 0 bases and J gave up 7 bases, with 10 bases separating them. The CDR3 spans 13 residues. The germline V gene encodes CDR1 SGHNT and CDR2 YYREEE (reference sequence). The chain's CDR3 is CASSLGLAFGYTF. CDR3 nucleotide sequence: TGTGCCAGCAGCTTGGGGCTGGCTTTTGGCTACACCTTC.

In its sample, this clone was seen a few times. The J gene is TRBJ1-1, the V gene TRBV6-6; a possible D gene is TRBD1 (5 bases). CDR3 size: 13 residues. The germline CDR1 and CDR2 sequences are MNHNY and SVGAGI (reference sequence). V was shortened by 4 bases and J by 7 bases, with 13 bases between the two germline ends. In DNA form, the CDR3 reads TGTGCCAGCAGTTTGACACAGGCTAGTGAAGCTTTCTTT. Encoded protein: CASSLTQASEAFF.

The V gene is TRBV6-6, the J gene TRBJ1-2; the match to TRBD1 covers 9 bases. Germline values: CDR1 MNHNY, CDR2 SVGAGI (reference sequence). Germline trimming cut 4 bases from V and 4 bases from J; bases unmatched to any gene: 4. The CDR3 extends over 14 amino acids. CDR3 amino acids: CASSSTTGGYGYTF. The CDR3 coding sequence is TGTGCCAGCAGTTCGACGACAGGGGGCTATGGCTACACCTTC.

This chain links TRBV7-9 with TRBJ2-7, with 7 bases identical to TRBD1. V lost 5 bases to trimming and J lost 6 bases; unmatched junction nucleotides: 7. The CDR3 covers 13 residues. The germline CDR1 and CDR2 sequences are SEHNR and FQNEAQ (reference sequence). CDR3 DNA: TGTGCCAGCAGCGTAACGGGACAGAGCGAGCAGTACTTC. This gives the protein CASSVTGQSEQYF.

This clone occurred once. The J gene is TRBJ2-1, the V gene TRBV7-3; 8 bases are shared with TRBD2. The CDR3 length is 17 residues. In germline, CDR1 is SGHTA, CDR2 FQGTGA. After removal of 1 base from V and 3 bases from J, the junction contained 8 bases not matched to a gene. The CDR3 region has the DNA TGTGCCAGCAGCTTAATCTCGGCGGGAGGCCGCTACAATGAGCAGTTCTTC. Its protein product is CASSLISAGGRYNEQFF. The full variable domain, its missing parts supplied by reference TRBV7-3 and TRBJ2-1, is GAGVSQTPSNKVTEKGKYVELRCDPISGHTALYWYRQSLGQGPEFLIYFQGTGAADDSGLPNDRFFAVRPEGSVSTLKIQRTERGDSAVYLCASSLISAGGRYNEQFFGPGTRLTVL.

J is TRBJ1-2 and V is TRBV2, with a tentative D call TRBD1 (5 bases). Looked up from germline, CDR1 is SNHLY and CDR2 is FYNNEI. V gave up 0 bases and J gave up 4 bases, with 12 bases separating them. The CDR3 contains 15 residues. The CDR3 DNA reads TGTGCCAGCAGTGAAGCGCAGGGCAGAGGCTATGGCTACACCTTC. It specifies CASSEAQGRGYGYTF.

This sequence joins TRBV23-1 and TRBJ1-2, with TRBD1 matching 8 bases. TRBV23-1 is marked as an open reading frame, function uncertain. CDR3 length equals 19 residues. V gave up 0 bases and J gave up 5 bases; unmatched junction bases: 17. The CDR3 reads CASSQSMLESQGAGYGYTF. The CDR3 nucleotides read TGCGCCAGCAGTCAATCGATGTTGGAGTCCCAGGGGGCGGGATATGGCTACACCTTC.

The V gene is TRBV19, the J gene TRBJ2-1, with D possibly being TRBD2 (6 bases). Germline-derived CDR1 and CDR2 are LNHDA and SQIVND (reference sequence). V was trimmed by 3 bases and J by 7 bases, leaving 10 bases between them. The CDR3 extends over 13 amino acids. The CDR3 loop reads CASSMGGGNEQFF. The CDR3 nucleotides are TGTGCCAGTAGTATGGGAGGAGGGAATGAGCAGTTCTTC.

The V and J genes are TRBV7-8 and TRBJ1-5; D not certain. V lost 3 bases and J lost 3, with 9 bases in between. The germline gives CDR1 SGHVS, CDR2 FQNEAQ. The CDR3 consists of 14 residues. CDR3 protein: CASSFGHNNQPQHF. The CDR3 nucleotides read TGTGCCAGCAGCTTTGGGCACAACAATCAGCCCCAGCATTTT.

The J gene is TRBJ2-3, the V gene TRBV19; tentatively, D is TRBD2 (5 bases). Trimming took off 3 bases at V and 6 bases at J, with 22 bases between the two ends. This CDR3 has 17 amino acids. Germline V gene sequence: CDR1 LNHDA, CDR2 SQIVND (reference sequence). This chain's CDR3 is CASSIRGQRHTGDTQYF. CDR3 DNA sequence: TGTGCCAGTAGTATCCGCGGTCAGCGGCACACGGGGGATACGCAGTATTTT.

The count of this clone is one. The chain has TRBV7-2 and TRBJ2-2; 9 nucleotides align to TRBD1. V trimming: 3 bases; J trimming: 1 base; junction bases outside the gene matches: 0. The CDR3 is made up of 15 amino acids. Germline V gene data show CDR1 as SGHTA and CDR2 as FQGNSA. CDR3 coding DNA: TGTGCCAGCAGCTTGACAGGGGGGAACACCGGGGAGCTGTTTTTT. Amino acids: CASSLTGGNTGELFF.

The chain uses TRBV7-2 and TRBJ2-7, with TRBD2 matching 13 bases. The CDR3 length is 16 residues. Germline V lookup: CDR1 SGHTA, CDR2 FQGNSA. The junction had 9 bases not matched to a gene; V was cut back by 5 bases and J by 5 bases. CDR3 bases: TGTGCCAGCAGCCAGACCGGGACTAGCGGGACCCACGAGCAGTACTTC. This translates into CASSQTGTSGTHEQYF.

This clone turned up a few times. The chain has TRBV7-3 and TRBJ2-6, with D uncertain. Germline lookup yields CDR1 SGHTA and CDR2 FQGTGA. The CDR3 extends over 14 amino acids. The V and J ends lost 1 base and 2 bases respectively, with 3 bases between them. The CDR3 region is CASSLNTGANVLTF. In DNA, the CDR3 is TGTGCCAGCAGCTTAAACACTGGGGCCAACGTCCTGACTTTC.

This rearrangement joins TRBV19 to TRBJ2-3; the match to TRBD1 covers 7 bases. The CDR3 extends over 15 amino acids. Germline-derived CDR1 and CDR2 are LNHDA and SQIVND (reference sequence). V gave up 5 bases and J gave up 4 bases; unmatched junction bases: 9. The CDR3: CASSDPGGSADTQYF. The CDR3 nucleotides are TGTGCCAGTAGTGACCCAGGGGGATCTGCAGATACGCAGTATTTT.

This sequence joins TRBV7-6 and TRBJ2-1; TRBD2 agrees at 13 bases. This CDR3 is 16 amino acids long. From germline, CDR1 is SGHVS and CDR2 FNYEAQ. V was clipped by 1 base and J by 9 bases; unmatched bases: 6. CDR3 DNA sequence: TGTGCCAGCAGCTTAGGACTAGCGGGAGGTCAGTTTGAGCAGTTCTTC. Encoded protein: CASSLGLAGGQFEQFF.